This note documents a single TCR beta chain sequence. What it binds is unknown. This entry comes from a study of CD8 T cells in Susac syndrome. Study information: Blood was drawn from Susac syndrome patients while they were therapy-naive, on corticosteroids, or on intravenous immunoglobulin alone. Notes on the study in general: In total CD8+ repertoires, some 16 Susac-specific public clones were found, and in CD8+ TEMRA repertoires, about 5 were found.

CDR1 is MNHEY, CDR2 SMNVEV, per germline (reference sequence). V lost 2 bases and J 7 bases, leaving 12 bases between the germline ends. CDR3 length equals 15 residues. RNA amounts of about 0.5 to 1 ug underwent reverse transcription with random hexamers. One entry per CDR3 protein, called by TCRdb with MiXCR from the immunoSEQ multiplex PCR reads. The table includes tens of thousands of distinct CDR3 sequences, about 96% detected once. The V gene is TRBV27, the J gene TRBJ1-6; D is possibly TRBD1 (6 bases). Sequenced sample: CD8+ T cells from PBMCs. This clonotype was sampled from a human donor with Susac syndrome. The CDR3 DNA is TGTGCCAGCAGTTTAGAGGGGGGCAGGAATTCACCCCTCCACTTT. Encoded protein: CASSLEGGRNSPLHF.